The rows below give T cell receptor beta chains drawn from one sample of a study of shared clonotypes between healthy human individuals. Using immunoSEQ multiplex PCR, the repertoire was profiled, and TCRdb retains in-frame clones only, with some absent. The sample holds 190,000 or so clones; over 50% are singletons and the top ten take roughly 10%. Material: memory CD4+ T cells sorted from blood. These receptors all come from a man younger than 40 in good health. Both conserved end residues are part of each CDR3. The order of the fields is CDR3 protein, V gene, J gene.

CDR3: CASSKEGLGQGGMQNIQYF; V: TRBV21-1; J: TRBJ2-4
CDR3: CASSDPGRVGNEQYF; V: TRBV6-6; J: TRBJ2-7
CDR3: CSARGPGEQYF; V: TRBV20-1; J: TRBJ2-7
CDR3: CASSTGTGGLQPQHF; V: TRBV6-1; J: TRBJ1-5
CDR3: CASSEWAGRTGELFF; V: TRBV2; J: TRBJ2-2
CDR3: CASSLDRATGELFF; V: TRBV5-1; J: TRBJ2-2
CDR3: CASSLAAPSSGRVRRNNEQFF; V: TRBV7-6; J: TRBJ2-1
CDR3: CASGPRANTEAFF; V: TRBV7-2; J: TRBJ1-1
CDR3: CASSSSQGAEAFF; V: TRBV6-4; J: TRBJ1-1
CDR3: CASSLPASSGNTIYF; V: TRBV7-6; J: TRBJ1-3
CDR3: CASSGPGQSTPEETQYF; V: TRBV25-1; J: TRBJ2-5
CDR3: CASARGAGGGTDTQYF; V: TRBV12-5; J: TRBJ2-3
CDR3: CAWSARTGWETQYF; V: TRBV30; J: TRBJ2-5
CDR3: CASSPLSAGGASGYTF; V: TRBV27; J: TRBJ1-2
CDR3: CSALLLGEQFF; V: TRBV20-1; J: TRBJ2-1
CDR3: CASSLGGSLSSYEQYF; V: TRBV5-5; J: TRBJ2-7
CDR3: CASTSTGRGGRGINEQFF; V: TRBV27; J: TRBJ2-1
CDR3: CASSRGTGGNQPQHF; V: TRBV7-9; J: TRBJ1-5
CDR3: CASSLKGGSTRADTQYF; V: TRBV18; J: TRBJ2-3
CDR3: CSVEEWDRGCLGGLVNQPQHF; V: TRBV29-1; J: TRBJ1-5
CDR3: CASSLAGSDTQYF; V: TRBV19; J: TRBJ2-3
CDR3: CATESQSTDTQYF; V: TRBV28; J: TRBJ2-3
CDR3: CASSQRGTGWTYGYTF; V: TRBV16; J: TRBJ1-2
CDR3: CASTPPTGTGIDTQYF; V: TRBV28; J: TRBJ2-3
CDR3: CASSLHSMGRASGELFF; V: TRBV4-2; J: TRBJ2-2
CDR3: CASSLKGTQPQHF; V: TRBV5-6; J: TRBJ1-5
CDR3: CSVQGGVSYNEQFF; V: TRBV29-1; J: TRBJ2-1
CDR3: CASSPNSNQPQHF; V: TRBV6-1; J: TRBJ1-5
CDR3: CATSRDSRYETQYF; V: TRBV15; J: TRBJ2-5
CDR3: CASSLGSGVNTGELFF; V: TRBV7-2; J: TRBJ2-2
CDR3: CASTSLNLNSYEQYF; V: TRBV5-6; J: TRBJ2-7
CDR3: CASSLRAGLGETQYF; V: TRBV7-9; J: TRBJ2-5
CDR3: CASSSWGGSYGYTF; V: TRBV2; J: TRBJ1-2
CDR3: CASSETETYNEQFF; V: TRBV27; J: TRBJ2-1
CDR3: CASSLEREQYF; V: TRBV28; J: TRBJ2-7
CDR3: CASSFPWPPLTEQFF; V: TRBV7-9; J: TRBJ2-1
CDR3: CASSDQRRTPDTQYF; V: TRBV25-1; J: TRBJ2-3
CDR3: CASGITYEQYF; V: TRBV2; J: TRBJ2-7
CDR3: CASSETSGSLYNEQFF; V: TRBV7-9; J: TRBJ2-1
CDR3: CASSSPGTLLEAFF; V: TRBV25-1; J: TRBJ1-1
CDR3: CSDSGLAITDTQYF; V: TRBV29-1; J: TRBJ2-3
CDR3: CASGLFTDTQYF; V: TRBV2; J: TRBJ2-3
CDR3: CASSRDNSNQPQHF; V: TRBV28; J: TRBJ1-5
CDR3: CASSQGGSPYYEQYF; V: TRBV7-9; J: TRBJ2-7
CDR3: CASSRMVSGIETGELFF; V: TRBV7-9; J: TRBJ2-2
CDR3: CASSPLSAGGADTQYF; V: TRBV18; J: TRBJ2-3
CDR3: CASSIAQAANYGYTF; V: TRBV19; J: TRBJ1-2
CDR3: CASSEYGRDEKLFF; V: TRBV6-1; J: TRBJ1-4
CDR3: CASSLVSGDTGNTIYF; V: TRBV7-2; J: TRBJ1-3